This T cell receptor beta chain was captured in a study of human T cells and chemical hapten exposure. Across the whole study: Upper inner arm skin measuring 2 cm by 2 cm received 2% DPC for sensitization. Upper-back patches of 0.01% DPC were read at 6 days. Study results and caveats: In the PT1 data, expanded TCR counts showed a positive correlation with patch test score.

The sample's time point: patch test 3, about 24 weeks after DPC sensitization. The treatment here: therapeutic diphenylcyclopropenone sensitization with weekly scalp DPC. This clonotype has ten or more counts. As yet, its antigen is unknown. The CDR3 covers 13 residues. The germline V and J ends were trimmed by 0 bases and 7 bases, with 9 bases remaining between them. CDR1 is MGHRA and CDR2 is YSYEKL in the germline V gene. The library put unique molecular identifiers onto individual cDNA molecules. One entry per CDR3 protein results from TCRdb running MiXCR on the RACE reads. The sample has 100,000 to 150,000 distinct CDR3 sequences; around 11% are singletons.

This receptor was obtained from a woman between 50 and 59 years old with alopecia areata. Some clones in this sample may be carry-over from other donors' samples. This rearrangement joins TRBV4-1 to TRBJ2-5; D ambiguous. The sequencing here drew on whole blood, taken in connection with sensitization to the hapten diphenylcyclopropenone (DPC). The DNA for the CDR3 is TGCGCCAGCAGCCAAGATAATCACAGGACCCAGTACTTC. It codes for CASSQDNHRTQYF.